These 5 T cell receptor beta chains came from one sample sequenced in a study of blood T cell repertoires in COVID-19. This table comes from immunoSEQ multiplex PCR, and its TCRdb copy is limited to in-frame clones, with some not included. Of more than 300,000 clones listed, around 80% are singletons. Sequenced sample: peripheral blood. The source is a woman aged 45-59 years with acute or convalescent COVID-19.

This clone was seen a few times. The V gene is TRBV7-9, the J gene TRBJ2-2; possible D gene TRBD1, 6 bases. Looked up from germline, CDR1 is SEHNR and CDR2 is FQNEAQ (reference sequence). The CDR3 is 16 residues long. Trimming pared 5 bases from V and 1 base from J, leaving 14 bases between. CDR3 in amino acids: CASSLGQGLNTGELFF. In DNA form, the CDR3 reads TGTGCCAGCAGCCTGGGGCAGGGGCTGAACACCGGGGAGCTGTTTTTT.

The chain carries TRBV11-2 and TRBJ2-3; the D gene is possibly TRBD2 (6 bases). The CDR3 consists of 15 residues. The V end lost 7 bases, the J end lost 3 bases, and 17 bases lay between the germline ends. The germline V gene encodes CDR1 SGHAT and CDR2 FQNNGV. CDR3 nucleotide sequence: TGTGCCAGCACTTCCCGGGGGAAGGGGACAGATACGCAGTATTTT. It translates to CASTSRGKGTDTQYF.

The CDR3 nucleotides read TGTGCCAGCAGCTCGGGACAGATTAGTTCACCCCTCCACTTT. Translated: CASSSGQISSPLHF. This sequence joins TRBV7-2 and TRBJ1-6, with TRBD1 matching over 7 bases. The V segment lost 4 bases and the J segment 9 bases; nucleotides outside the gene matches: 6. This CDR3 has 14 amino acids. The germline V gene has CDR1 SGHTA and CDR2 FQGNSA.

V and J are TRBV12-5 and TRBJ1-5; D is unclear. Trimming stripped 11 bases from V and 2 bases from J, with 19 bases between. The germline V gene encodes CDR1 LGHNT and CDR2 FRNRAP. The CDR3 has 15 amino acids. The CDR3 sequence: CAVMTGVIGNQPQHF. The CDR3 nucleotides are TGTGCTGTTATGACGGGAGTTATTGGCAATCAGCCCCAGCATTTT.

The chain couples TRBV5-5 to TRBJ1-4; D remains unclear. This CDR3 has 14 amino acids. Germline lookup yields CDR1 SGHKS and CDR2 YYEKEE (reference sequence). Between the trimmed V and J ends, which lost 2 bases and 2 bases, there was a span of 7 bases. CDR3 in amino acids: CASSLPETNEKLFF. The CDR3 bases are TGTGCCAGCAGCTTACCCGAGACTAATGAAAAACTGTTTTTT.